This TCR beta chain comes out of a study of control samples from healthy donors and cancer patients. Produced via immunoSEQ multiplex PCR; TCRdb's table is partial and in-frame only. The sample lists approximately 84,000 clones; approximately 82% were seen once. CDR3 length equals 18 residues. Germline V lookup: CDR1 LGHDT, CDR2 YNNKEL (reference sequence). V dropped 3 bases and J dropped 4; count of bases not matched to a gene: 10. This clone was recorded many times. V and J are TRBV3-1 (or the pseudogene TRBV3-2) and TRBJ2-3; TRBD2 matches 13 bases. Sequences were obtained from blood. This sequence was found in a woman in her sixties in good health. The CDR3 DNA follows: TGTGCCAGCAGCCATGTCCGGACTAGCGGGAGTGAGTCAGATACGCAGTATTTT. Its protein is CASSHVRTSGSESDTQYF.